These T cell receptor beta chains were read from a single sample in a study of blood T cell repertoires in COVID-19. Libraries were prepared by immunoSEQ multiplex PCR; TCRdb keeps only in-frame clonotypes and omits some of them. The repertoire has a few hundred thousand clones, 87% of them found once; the top ten carry 1%. Sequencing was done on a sample of peripheral blood. The receptors originated from a man aged 50 to 60 with active or convalescent COVID-19. CDR3s include the opening cysteine and the closing phenylalanine or tryptophan. Each record gives: D gene, J gene, clone size, V gene, CDR3 protein, CDR3 DNA. D genes are given only for firm matches. The size field is filled for only some rows; it gives once, few, many or a size class.

D gene: .
J gene: TRBJ2-5
clone size: .
V gene: TRBV5-1
CDR3 protein: CASSPARDRETQYF
CDR3 DNA: TGCGCCAGCAGCCCGGCTAGAGATCGGGAGACCCAGTACTTC

D gene: TRBD1
J gene: TRBJ1-6
clone size: .
V gene: TRBV10-1
CDR3 protein: CASTLLGTGDSPLHF
CDR3 DNA: TGCGCCAGCACTCTTCTGGGGACAGGGGATTCACCCCTCCACTTT

D gene: TRBD1
J gene: TRBJ1-2
clone size: .
V gene: TRBV6-5
CDR3 protein: CATGNRGYGYTF
CDR3 DNA: TGTGCCACCGGGAACAGGGGGTACGGCTACACCTTC

D gene: .
J gene: TRBJ1-2
clone size: .
V gene: TRBV30
CDR3 protein: CAWSGTSDYGYTF
CDR3 DNA: TGTGCCTGGAGTGGAACATCCGACTATGGCTACACCTTC

D gene: TRBD2
J gene: TRBJ2-3
clone size: few
V gene: TRBV28
CDR3 protein: CASSQAGETTDTQYF
CDR3 DNA: TGTGCCAGCAGTCAAGCGGGAGAGACCACAGATACGCAGTATTTT

D gene: .
J gene: TRBJ2-1
clone size: once
V gene: TRBV11-1
CDR3 protein: CASSLSGTSYNEQFF
CDR3 DNA: TGTGCCAGCAGCTTATCGGGAACCTCCTACAATGAGCAGTTCTTC

D gene: TRBD1
J gene: TRBJ1-2
clone size: .
V gene: TRBV7-9
CDR3 protein: CASSSSDRVSGYTF
CDR3 DNA: TGTGCCAGCAGCTCCTCGGACAGGGTCTCTGGCTACACCTTC

D gene: TRBD2
J gene: TRBJ2-1
clone size: .
V gene: TRBV2
CDR3 protein: CASSASGTYNEQFF
CDR3 DNA: TGTGCCAGCAGTGCTAGCGGGACCTACAATGAGCAGTTCTTC

D gene: .
J gene: TRBJ1-2
clone size: once
V gene: TRBV6-5
CDR3 protein: CASQNGDYGYTF
CDR3 DNA: TGTGCCAGCCAAAACGGGGACTATGGCTACACCTTC

D gene: TRBD1
J gene: TRBJ1-5
clone size: few
V gene: TRBV3-1/TRBV3-2
CDR3 protein: CASSLPTGAVSQHF
CDR3 DNA: TGTGCCAGCAGCTTACCGACAGGGGCCGTATCCCAGCATTTT

D gene: .
J gene: TRBJ1-5
clone size: .
V gene: TRBV28
CDR3 protein: CASSSGTSNQPQHF
CDR3 DNA: TGTGCCAGCAGTTCTGGGACATCTAATCAGCCCCAGCATTTT

D gene: TRBD1
J gene: TRBJ1-2
clone size: .
V gene: TRBV28
CDR3 protein: CASSEGTGRRNGYTF
CDR3 DNA: TGTGCCAGCAGCGAAGGGACAGGGCGGAGGAACGGCTACACCTTC

D gene: .
J gene: TRBJ1-6
clone size: once
V gene: TRBV10-1
CDR3 protein: CASSEDVPFRGAYNSPLHF
CDR3 DNA: TGCGCCAGCAGTGAAGATGTCCCTTTTAGGGGCGCCTATAATTCACCCCTCCACTTT